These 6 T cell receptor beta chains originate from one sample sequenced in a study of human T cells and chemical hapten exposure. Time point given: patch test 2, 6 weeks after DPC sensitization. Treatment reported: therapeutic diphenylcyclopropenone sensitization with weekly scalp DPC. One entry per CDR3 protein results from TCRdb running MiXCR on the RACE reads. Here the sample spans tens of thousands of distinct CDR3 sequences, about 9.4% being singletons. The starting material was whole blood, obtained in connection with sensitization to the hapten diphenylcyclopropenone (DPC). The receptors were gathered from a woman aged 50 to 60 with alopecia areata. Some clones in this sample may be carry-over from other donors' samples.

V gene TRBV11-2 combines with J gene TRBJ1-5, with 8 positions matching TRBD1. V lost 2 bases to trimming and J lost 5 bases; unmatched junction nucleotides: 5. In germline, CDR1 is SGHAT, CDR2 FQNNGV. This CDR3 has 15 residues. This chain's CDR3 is CASSLLAGGDQPQHF. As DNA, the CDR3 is TGTGCCAGCAGCTTATTAGCAGGGGGCGATCAGCCCCAGCATTTT.

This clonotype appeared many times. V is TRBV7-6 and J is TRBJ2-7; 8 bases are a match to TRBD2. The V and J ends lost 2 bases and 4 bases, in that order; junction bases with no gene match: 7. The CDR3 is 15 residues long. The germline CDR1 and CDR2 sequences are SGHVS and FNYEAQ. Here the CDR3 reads CASSLFSGSLYEQYF. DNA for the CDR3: TGTGCCAGCAGCTTATTCAGCGGGAGTCTGTACGAGCAGTACTTC.

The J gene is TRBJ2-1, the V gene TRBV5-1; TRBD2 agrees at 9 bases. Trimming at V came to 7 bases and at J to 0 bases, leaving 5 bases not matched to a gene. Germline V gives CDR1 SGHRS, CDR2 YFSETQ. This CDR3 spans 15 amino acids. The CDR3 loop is CASRLSGSSYNEQFF. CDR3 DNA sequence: TGCGCCAGCCGTCTTAGCGGGAGCTCCTACAATGAGCAGTTCTTC.

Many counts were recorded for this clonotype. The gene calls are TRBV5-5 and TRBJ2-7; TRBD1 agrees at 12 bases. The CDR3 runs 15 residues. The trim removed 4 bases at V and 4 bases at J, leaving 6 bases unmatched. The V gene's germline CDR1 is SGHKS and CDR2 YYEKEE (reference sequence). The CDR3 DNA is TGTGCCAGCAGCGCGGGACAGGGGGCGCAGTACGAGCAGTACTTC. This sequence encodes CASSAGQGAQYEQYF.

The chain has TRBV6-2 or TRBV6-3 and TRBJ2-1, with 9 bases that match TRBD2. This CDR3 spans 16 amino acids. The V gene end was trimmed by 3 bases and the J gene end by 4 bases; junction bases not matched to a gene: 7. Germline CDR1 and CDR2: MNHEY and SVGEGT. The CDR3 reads CASSYSAGGPYNEQFF. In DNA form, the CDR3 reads TGTGCCAGCAGTTATTCTGCGGGAGGGCCTTACAATGAGCAGTTCTTC.

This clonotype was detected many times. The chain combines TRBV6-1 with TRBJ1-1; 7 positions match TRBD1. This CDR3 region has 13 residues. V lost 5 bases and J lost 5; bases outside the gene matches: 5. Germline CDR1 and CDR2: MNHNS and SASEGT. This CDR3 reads CASSQQGWTEAFF. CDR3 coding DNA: TGTGCCAGCAGTCAACAGGGGTGGACTGAAGCTTTCTTT.